This is a list of T cell receptor beta chains from one sample in a study of T cell responses to AZD1222 COVID-19 vaccine. Some clones are missing from TCRdb's copy, which holds only in-frame ones; the method was immunoSEQ multiplex PCR. The table includes some 180,000 clones, just over 85% detected once. The sequencing here drew on peripheral blood, taken on day 0 of AZD1222 vaccination. The receptors here all came from an adult in good health. The CDR3 runs from the conserved cysteine through the conserved F or W. D genes are given only for firm matches. Some rows mark clone size as missing; the rest say once, few, many or name a class of expanded clone.

D gene: .
J gene: TRBJ2-5
clone size: .
V gene: TRBV27
CDR3 length: 14
CDR3 DNA: TGTGCCAGCAGTTTAAGCAACCCTTCAGAGACCCAGTACTTC
CDR3 protein: CASSLSNPSETQYF

D gene: .
J gene: TRBJ2-5
clone size: .
V gene: TRBV19
CDR3 length: 15
CDR3 DNA: TGTGCCAGTAGTATAATCACAGCCGGCCAAGAGACCCAGTACTTC
CDR3 protein: CASSIITAGQETQYF

D gene: TRBD1
J gene: TRBJ1-2
clone size: .
V gene: TRBV27
CDR3 length: 14
CDR3 DNA: TGTGCCAGCAGTTTGGGACAGGGAGGTTATGGCTACACCTTC
CDR3 protein: CASSLGQGGYGYTF

D gene: .
J gene: TRBJ1-1
clone size: .
V gene: TRBV14
CDR3 length: 17
CDR3 DNA: TGTGCCAGCAGCCAAGAACTCGGGACGGCTTTGAACACTGAAGCTTTCTTT
CDR3 protein: CASSQELGTALNTEAFF

D gene: .
J gene: TRBJ1-1
clone size: .
V gene: TRBV6-2/TRBV6-3
CDR3 length: 14
CDR3 DNA: TGTGCCAGCAGTTTATTCGCCGGGGAGACTGAAGCTTTCTTT
CDR3 protein: CASSLFAGETEAFF

D gene: .
J gene: TRBJ1-5
clone size: .
V gene: TRBV6-6
CDR3 length: 14
CDR3 DNA: TGTGCCAGCAGGCACAGGGACCTCAATCAGCCCCAGCATTTT
CDR3 protein: CASRHRDLNQPQHF

D gene: TRBD2
J gene: TRBJ2-3
clone size: few
V gene: TRBV7-2
CDR3 length: 15
CDR3 DNA: TGTGCCAGCAGCTTATCACTAGCGCGGGCAGATACGCAGTATTTT
CDR3 protein: CASSLSLARADTQYF

D gene: .
J gene: TRBJ2-2
clone size: .
V gene: TRBV19
CDR3 length: 16
CDR3 DNA: TGTGCCAGTAGGAACCCCAGGGGCGACTACACCGGGGAGCTGTTTTTT
CDR3 protein: CASRNPRGDYTGELFF

D gene: .
J gene: TRBJ1-1
clone size: .
V gene: TRBV18
CDR3 length: 13
CDR3 DNA: TGTGCCAGCTCAGGACAGACGAACACTGAAGCTTTCTTT
CDR3 protein: CASSGQTNTEAFF

D gene: .
J gene: TRBJ1-5
clone size: once
V gene: TRBV12-3/TRBV12-4
CDR3 length: 13
CDR3 DNA: TGTGCCAGCAGTTTCAGGGGAGGCCAGCCCCAGCATTTT
CDR3 protein: CASSFRGGQPQHF

D gene: TRBD1
J gene: TRBJ1-1
clone size: few
V gene: TRBV19
CDR3 length: 13
CDR3 DNA: TGTGCCAGTAAAAGGACAGGGAACACTGAAGCTTTCTTT
CDR3 protein: CASKRTGNTEAFF

D gene: TRBD1
J gene: TRBJ2-7
clone size: .
V gene: TRBV29-1
CDR3 length: 12
CDR3 DNA: TGCAGCGTTGCCCGGACAGGCTTCGAGCAGTACTTC
CDR3 protein: CSVARTGFEQYF

D gene: .
J gene: TRBJ1-1
clone size: .
V gene: TRBV5-1
CDR3 length: 11
CDR3 DNA: TGCGCCAGCAGCATGAACACTGAAGCTTTCTTT
CDR3 protein: CASSMNTEAFF

D gene: TRBD2
J gene: TRBJ2-3
clone size: .
V gene: TRBV13
CDR3 length: 16
CDR3 DNA: TGTGCCAGCACCCTCCCCGGGACTAGCCTCACAGATACGCAGTATTTT
CDR3 protein: CASTLPGTSLTDTQYF

D gene: .
J gene: TRBJ1-4
clone size: .
V gene: TRBV9
CDR3 length: 12
CDR3 DNA: TGTGCCAGCAGCGTAGATAATGAAAAACTGTTTTTT
CDR3 protein: CASSVDNEKLFF

D gene: .
J gene: TRBJ2-7
clone size: .
V gene: TRBV11-2
CDR3 length: 14
CDR3 DNA: TGTGCCAGCAGCTTAGGGGGACACAGCTACGAGCAGTACTTC
CDR3 protein: CASSLGGHSYEQYF

D gene: .
J gene: TRBJ2-5
clone size: once
V gene: TRBV3-1/TRBV3-2
CDR3 length: 16
CDR3 DNA: TGTGCCAGCAGCCAAGATTTGGGGGGCGCAGGAGAGACCCAGTACTTC
CDR3 protein: CASSQDLGGAGETQYF

D gene: .
J gene: TRBJ1-1
clone size: .
V gene: TRBV15
CDR3 length: 13
CDR3 DNA: TGTGCCACCAGCAGAGATCGGGGCGATGAAGCTTTCTTT
CDR3 protein: CATSRDRGDEAFF

D gene: .
J gene: TRBJ1-5
clone size: once
V gene: TRBV7-3
CDR3 length: 11
CDR3 DNA: TGTGCCAGCGGATTCGATCAGCCCCAGCATTTT
CDR3 protein: CASGFDQPQHF

D gene: .
J gene: TRBJ2-5
clone size: .
V gene: TRBV19
CDR3 length: 13
CDR3 DNA: TGTGCCAGTAGTATCGTGTACCAAGAGACCCAGTACTTC
CDR3 protein: CASSIVYQETQYF

D gene: .
J gene: TRBJ2-4
clone size: .
V gene: TRBV2
CDR3 length: 17
CDR3 DNA: TGTGCCAGCAGGGAATGGACAGTTACTTCGGCCAAAAACATTCAGTACTTC
CDR3 protein: CASREWTVTSAKNIQYF

D gene: .
J gene: TRBJ2-2
clone size: .
V gene: TRBV1
CDR3 length: 18
CDR3 DNA: TGCACCAGCAGCCGCCCCACCCCTAGCGCTCCGAACACCGGGGAGCTGTTTTTT
CDR3 protein: CTSSRPTPSAPNTGELFF

D gene: .
J gene: TRBJ1-1
clone size: .
V gene: TRBV6-5
CDR3 length: 15
CDR3 DNA: TGTGCCAGCACCCTTCTGGGCAGGGGAAGGACTGAAGCTTTCTTT
CDR3 protein: CASTLLGRGRTEAFF

D gene: .
J gene: TRBJ2-1
clone size: .
V gene: TRBV10-3
CDR3 length: 13
CDR3 DNA: TGTGCCATCAGTGCGGACAGCTACAATGAGCAGTTCTTC
CDR3 protein: CAISADSYNEQFF

D gene: TRBD2
J gene: TRBJ2-3
clone size: .
V gene: TRBV5-1
CDR3 length: 17
CDR3 DNA: TGCGCCAGCCAGGGGACTAGCGGCTCCATACCCACAGATACGCAGTATTTT
CDR3 protein: CASQGTSGSIPTDTQYF

D gene: .
J gene: TRBJ1-4
clone size: .
V gene: TRBV4-2
CDR3 length: 14
CDR3 DNA: TGTGCCAGCAGCCAAGATAGCTTCCGGGAAAAACTGTTTTTT
CDR3 protein: CASSQDSFREKLFF

D gene: .
J gene: TRBJ1-1
clone size: few
V gene: TRBV4-1
CDR3 length: 15
CDR3 DNA: TGCGCCAGCAGCCAAGCCGACAGGCCGAACACTGAAGCTTTCTTT
CDR3 protein: CASSQADRPNTEAFF

D gene: TRBD1
J gene: TRBJ1-1
clone size: .
V gene: TRBV5-1
CDR3 length: 16
CDR3 DNA: TGCGCCAGCAGCTTTCCGGGACAGGGAAGGAACACTGAAGCTTTCTTT
CDR3 protein: CASSFPGQGRNTEAFF

D gene: .
J gene: TRBJ1-1
clone size: .
V gene: TRBV19
CDR3 length: 12
CDR3 DNA: TGTGCCAGTAGTATGGCCTACGCTGAAGCTTTCTTT
CDR3 protein: CASSMAYAEAFF

D gene: TRBD2
J gene: TRBJ2-1
clone size: once
V gene: TRBV29-1
CDR3 length: 13
CDR3 DNA: TGCAGCGCGCCGGGACTAGCGGGGAATGAGCAGTTCTTC
CDR3 protein: CSAPGLAGNEQFF

D gene: TRBD1
J gene: TRBJ1-6
clone size: .
V gene: TRBV10-3
CDR3 length: 17
CDR3 DNA: TGTGCCATCAGTGACGGACAGGGGGCGAGAGTCAATTCACCCCTCCACTTT
CDR3 protein: CAISDGQGARVNSPLHF

D gene: TRBD2
J gene: TRBJ2-7
clone size: .
V gene: TRBV7-8
CDR3 length: 14
CDR3 DNA: TGTGCCAGCAGCTTAGGACTAGCGGGATACGAGCAGTACTTC
CDR3 protein: CASSLGLAGYEQYF

D gene: TRBD2
J gene: TRBJ2-3
clone size: .
V gene: TRBV7-3
CDR3 length: 17
CDR3 DNA: TGTGCCAGCAGCGCGGGGGACTCCTTGAACCGCACAGATACGCAGTATTTT
CDR3 protein: CASSAGDSLNRTDTQYF

D gene: .
J gene: TRBJ1-2
clone size: .
V gene: TRBV18
CDR3 length: 13
CDR3 DNA: TGTGCCAGCTCACAGGGTTGGGACTATGGCTACACCTTC
CDR3 protein: CASSQGWDYGYTF

D gene: .
J gene: TRBJ1-4
clone size: .
V gene: TRBV27
CDR3 length: 15
CDR3 DNA: TGTGCCAGCAGTTTTACCCCGAGGGGTAATGAAAAACTGTTTTTT
CDR3 protein: CASSFTPRGNEKLFF

D gene: TRBD1
J gene: TRBJ1-2
clone size: .
V gene: TRBV6-5
CDR3 length: 13
CDR3 DNA: TGTGCCAGCAGTTCCCCCGCAGGGGGCGGCTACACCTTC
CDR3 protein: CASSSPAGGGYTF

D gene: .
J gene: TRBJ1-2
clone size: .
V gene: TRBV7-2
CDR3 length: 12
CDR3 DNA: TGTGCCAGCAGCTTATTTGCTAGGGACGTATCCTTC
CDR3 protein: CASSLFARDVSF

D gene: .
J gene: TRBJ2-2
clone size: .
V gene: TRBV14
CDR3 length: 14
CDR3 DNA: TGTGCCAGCAGCCAAGCTAGGATATTCGGGGAGCTGTTTTTT
CDR3 protein: CASSQARIFGELFF

D gene: .
J gene: TRBJ1-1
clone size: .
V gene: TRBV20-1
CDR3 length: 11
CDR3 DNA: TGCAGTGCCCCCGGGGAGGCTGAAGCTTTCTTT
CDR3 protein: CSAPGEAEAFF

D gene: .
J gene: TRBJ1-5
clone size: .
V gene: TRBV6-5
CDR3 length: 12
CDR3 DNA: TGTGCCAGCAGCCCGGGCTGGCAGCCCCAGCATTTT
CDR3 protein: CASSPGWQPQHF

D gene: .
J gene: TRBJ2-3
clone size: .
V gene: TRBV7-2
CDR3 length: 14
CDR3 DNA: TGTGCCAGCAGCCCCGACCGGGGCTATTATACGCAGTATTTT
CDR3 protein: CASSPDRGYYTQYF

D gene: .
J gene: TRBJ1-3
clone size: .
V gene: TRBV7-3
CDR3 length: 13
CDR3 DNA: TGTGCCAGCAGCTTGGACTTTGGAAACACCATATATTTT
CDR3 protein: CASSLDFGNTIYF

D gene: .
J gene: TRBJ1-2
clone size: .
V gene: TRBV12-3/TRBV12-4
CDR3 length: 12
CDR3 DNA: TGTGCCAGCAGTTTACCCCTTGGAGGCTACACCTTC
CDR3 protein: CASSLPLGGYTF

D gene: TRBD2
J gene: TRBJ2-1
clone size: .
V gene: TRBV15
CDR3 length: 12
CDR3 DNA: TGTGCCACCAGGGTTTGGGGGGGTGAGCAGTTCTTC
CDR3 protein: CATRVWGGEQFF

D gene: TRBD1
J gene: TRBJ1-6
clone size: .
V gene: TRBV28
CDR3 length: 14
CDR3 DNA: TGTGCCAGCAGTCCGACAGGGGCCCCTTCACCCCTCCACTTT
CDR3 protein: CASSPTGAPSPLHF

D gene: .
J gene: TRBJ1-2
clone size: .
V gene: TRBV7-8
CDR3 length: 15
CDR3 DNA: TGTGCCAGCAGCTTTGACAGGTTTTCTTTAAGGGGCTACACCTTC
CDR3 protein: CASSFDRFSLRGYTF

D gene: .
J gene: TRBJ1-5
clone size: .
V gene: TRBV28
CDR3 length: 17
CDR3 DNA: TGTGCCAGCAGTTTCCCCCAAGCCGGGGGGAGCAATCAGCCCCAGCATTTT
CDR3 protein: CASSFPQAGGSNQPQHF

D gene: .
J gene: TRBJ2-2
clone size: once
V gene: TRBV7-9
CDR3 length: 16
CDR3 DNA: TGTGCCAGCAGCCGAGAAAGGAAGTCGGGCACCGGGGAGCTGTTTTTT
CDR3 protein: CASSRERKSGTGELFF

D gene: .
J gene: TRBJ1-5
clone size: once
V gene: TRBV28
CDR3 length: 12
CDR3 DNA: TGTGCCAGCAGAAGAATCAATCAGCCCCAGCATTTT
CDR3 protein: CASRRINQPQHF

D gene: .
J gene: TRBJ1-3
clone size: .
V gene: TRBV9
CDR3 length: 17
CDR3 DNA: TGTGCCAGCAGCCCCGAGGGGGGTGGCTCATCTGGAAACACCATATATTTT
CDR3 protein: CASSPEGGGSSGNTIYF

D gene: .
J gene: TRBJ2-2
clone size: .
V gene: TRBV11-3
CDR3 length: 15
CDR3 DNA: TGTGCCAGCAGCCACGGGACGGTAAACACCGGGGAGCTGTTTTTT
CDR3 protein: CASSHGTVNTGELFF

D gene: .
J gene: TRBJ1-1
clone size: .
V gene: TRBV10-1
CDR3 length: 13
CDR3 DNA: TGCGCCATCTTAGGGAGGCAAAACACTGAAGCTTTCTTT
CDR3 protein: CAILGRQNTEAFF

D gene: .
J gene: TRBJ2-7
clone size: .
V gene: TRBV5-1
CDR3 length: 17
CDR3 DNA: TGCGCCAGCAGCTTCTCCTCTGGAACTAGCACAGCCTACGAGCAGTACTTC
CDR3 protein: CASSFSSGTSTAYEQYF

D gene: TRBD1
J gene: TRBJ2-7
clone size: .
V gene: TRBV28
CDR3 length: 15
CDR3 DNA: TGTGCCAGCAGGGCCCCCGGGACAGGGCGACACGAGCAGTACTTC
CDR3 protein: CASRAPGTGRHEQYF